Each of the 16 T cell receptor beta chains below was sequenced from the same sample in a study of blood T cell repertoires in COVID-19. Generated by immunoSEQ multiplex PCR, the TCRdb table keeps only in-frame clones and is missing some. This sample yields under 350,000 clones, of which over 75% are seen a single time; roughly 7% belongs to the top ten. Sequencing input: peripheral blood. Receptor source: a human donor in a cohort sampled during active COVID-19.

V is TRBV11-2 and J is TRBJ2-2, with D possibly matching TRBD1 (6 bases). Germline values: CDR1 SGHAT, CDR2 FQNNGV. V was shortened by 7 bases and J by 8 bases, with 20 bases between the two germline ends. This CDR3 region has 15 residues. CDR3 region: CASTKTGSAPGELFF. Here the CDR3 DNA reads TGTGCCAGCACTAAGACAGGTTCCGCTCCGGGGGAGCTGTTTTTT. Full variable domain (outside the CDR3, taken from reference TRBV11-2 and TRBJ2-2): EAGVAQSPRYKIIEKRQSVAFWCNPISGHATLYWYQQILGQGPKLLIQFQNNGVVDDSQLPKDRFSAERLKGVDSTLKIQPAKLEDSAVYLCASTKTGSAPGELFFGEGSRLTVL.

The V and J genes are TRBV5-1 and TRBJ2-7; TRBD1 matches 7 bases. Germline CDR1 is SGHRS and CDR2 is YFSETQ. This CDR3 is 16 amino acids long. V lost 0 bases and J lost 0; bases outside the gene matches: 6. CDR3 residues: CASSLGPGQNSYEQYF. The DNA of the CDR3 is TGCGCCAGCAGCTTGGGTCCGGGACAGAACTCCTACGAGCAGTACTTC.

The table lists this clone with a count of one. The chain is built from TRBV18 and TRBJ2-1; 8 nucleotides agree with TRBD2. V gave up 3 bases and J gave up 4 bases; unmatched junction bases: 11. CDR1 and CDR2 (germline): KGHSH, LQKENI. The CDR3 contains 17 residues. CDR3: CASSPPSAGGAYNEQFF. For the CDR3, the DNA is TGTGCCAGCTCACCTCCCTCCGCGGGGGGCGCATACAATGAGCAGTTCTTC. The variable domain in full, completed from reference TRBV18 and TRBJ2-1, reads NAGVMQNPRHLVRRRGQEARLRCSPMKGHSHVYWYRQLPEEGLKFMVYLQKENIIDESGMPKERFSAEFPKEGPSILRIQQVVRGDSAAYFCASSPPSAGGAYNEQFFGPGTRLTVL.

This chain links TRBV6-5 with TRBJ1-1, with 7 bases lining up with TRBD1. The CDR3 extends over 12 amino acids. Germline V gene sequence: CDR1 MNHEY, CDR2 SVGAGI. With 6 bases clipped from V and 10 bases from J, the junction kept 8 bases outside the gene matches. The CDR3 spells CASSPGYRGAFF. The DNA for the CDR3 is TGTGCCAGCAGCCCCGGTTACAGGGGAGCTTTCTTT.

This clone was seen a single time. The chain joins TRBV3-1 (or the pseudogene TRBV3-2) to TRBJ1-2; 9 bases line up with TRBD1. CDR3 size: 13 residues. Trimming took 4 bases from V and 8 from J; bases not matched to a gene: 5. Germline CDR1 is LGHDT and CDR2 is YNNKEL (reference sequence). The CDR3 loop reads CASSPRDRVGYTF. The CDR3 region has the DNA TGTGCCAGCAGCCCCCGGGACAGGGTCGGCTACACCTTC.

The J gene is TRBJ1-5, the V gene TRBV18; no reliable D call. The V end was cut by 2 bases, the J end by 7 bases, with 12 bases between. Germline V gene sequence: CDR1 KGHSH, CDR2 LQKENI. The CDR3 spans 14 residues. The CDR3 protein is CASSPTGVMQPQHF. CDR3 nucleotides: TGTGCCAGCTCACCAACCGGGGTTATGCAGCCCCAGCATTTT.

The chain combines TRBV11-1 with TRBJ1-1; no clear D. The V end was cut by 4 bases, the J end by 4 bases, with 13 bases between. The CDR3 contains 14 residues. Germline-derived CDR1 and CDR2 are SGHAT and FQDESV (reference sequence). CDR3 sequence (DNA): TGTGCCAGCAGCTCCCTAAGCGTCGTCACTGAAGCTTTCTTT. It encodes CASSSLSVVTEAFF.

This clone was detected only once. This chain joins TRBV5-1 and TRBJ1-1; TRBD1 aligns across 10 bases. Germline V gene data show CDR1 as SGHRS and CDR2 as YFSETQ. V lost 4 bases to trimming and J lost 1 base; unmatched junction nucleotides: 13. The CDR3 length is 18 residues. Here the CDR3 reads CASSPRQGASLRNTEAFF. The DNA for the CDR3 is TGCGCCAGCAGCCCTAGACAGGGGGCGTCTTTAAGGAACACTGAAGCTTTCTTT.

The chain combines TRBV19 with TRBJ2-1; D is unclear. V shed 10 bases and J shed 0 bases, with 10 bases lying between them. The length of the CDR3 is 13 residues. Germline V lookup: CDR1 LNHDA, CDR2 SQIVND (reference sequence). CDR3 region: CATKSSSYNEQFF. CDR3 nucleotides: TGTGCCACAAAGTCCAGCTCCTACAATGAGCAGTTCTTC.

The rearrangement joins TRBV5-1 to TRBJ2-7; no firm D call. The length of the CDR3 is 14 residues. CDR1 and CDR2 from the germline V gene are SGHRS and YFSETQ. V was cut by 3 bases and J by 0 bases, with 10 bases left in between. CDR3 DNA sequence: TGCGCCAGCAGCTCCCCCCCCAGCTCCTACGAGCAGTACTTC. Its protein is CASSSPPSSYEQYF.

Regarding this clone: This may be a read error: a much more frequent sequence differs by one nucleotide. This chain connects TRBV7-3 to TRBJ2-2, with 7 nucleotides matching TRBD2. The CDR3 runs 15 residues. J lost 7 bases, V lost 0 bases, and 5 bases had no gene match. The V gene's germline CDR1 is SGHTA and CDR2 FQGTGA. CDR3 region: CASSLTGGRLGELFF. Here the CDR3 DNA reads TGTGCCAGCAGCTTAACCGGGGGGAGACTCGGGGAGCTGTTTTTT.

The chain is built from TRBV30 and TRBJ2-1; 10 positions match TRBD2. The V gene's germline CDR1 is GTSNPN and CDR2 SVGIG (reference sequence). Trimming at V came to 7 bases and at J to 3 bases, leaving 6 bases not matched to a gene. The CDR3 is 14 residues long. The CDR3 region is CASIAGGSYNEQFF. CDR3 sequence (DNA): TGTGCCTCTATAGCGGGGGGAAGCTACAATGAGCAGTTCTTC.

The chain uses TRBV5-1 and TRBJ2-7; D is unresolved. The V gene lost 0 bases and the J gene lost 3 bases, with 10 bases spanning the gap. Germline lookup yields CDR1 SGHRS and CDR2 YFSETQ. This CDR3 region has 14 residues. CDR3 region: CASSLGMGNYEQYF. CDR3 bases: TGCGCCAGCAGCTTGGGTATGGGCAACTACGAGCAGTACTTC.

This chain uses TRBV11-2 with TRBJ1-5; TRBD1 agrees at 7 bases. The germline V gene has CDR1 SGHAT and CDR2 FQNNGV. Losses at the gene ends were 2 bases for V and 7 bases for J; bases not matched to a gene: 2. CDR3 size: 13 residues. The DNA of the CDR3 is TGTGCCAGCAGCTTACAGGGGGTACAGCCCCAGCATTTT. Translated: CASSLQGVQPQHF.

Only a few counts were recorded for this clone. The V call is TRBV7-9, the J call TRBJ2-7; D remains ambiguous. The V gene's germline CDR1 is SEHNR and CDR2 FQNEAQ (reference sequence). Trimming left V 5 bases short and J 2 bases short, with 10 bases between. This CDR3 region has 13 residues. Written as DNA, the CDR3 is TGTGCCAGCAGCGATGGCAGAACCTACGAGCAGTACTTC. This encodes CASSDGRTYEQYF.

This sequence joins TRBV27 and TRBJ2-1, with TRBD1 matching 9 bases. The germline gives CDR1 MNHEY, CDR2 SMNVEV (reference sequence). J lost 10 bases, V lost 11 bases, and 18 bases had no gene match. The CDR3 contains 15 residues. The CDR3 spells CAAATPVGQGEEQFF. DNA for the CDR3: TGTGCCGCCGCTACCCCCGTGGGACAGGGCGAAGAGCAGTTCTTC.